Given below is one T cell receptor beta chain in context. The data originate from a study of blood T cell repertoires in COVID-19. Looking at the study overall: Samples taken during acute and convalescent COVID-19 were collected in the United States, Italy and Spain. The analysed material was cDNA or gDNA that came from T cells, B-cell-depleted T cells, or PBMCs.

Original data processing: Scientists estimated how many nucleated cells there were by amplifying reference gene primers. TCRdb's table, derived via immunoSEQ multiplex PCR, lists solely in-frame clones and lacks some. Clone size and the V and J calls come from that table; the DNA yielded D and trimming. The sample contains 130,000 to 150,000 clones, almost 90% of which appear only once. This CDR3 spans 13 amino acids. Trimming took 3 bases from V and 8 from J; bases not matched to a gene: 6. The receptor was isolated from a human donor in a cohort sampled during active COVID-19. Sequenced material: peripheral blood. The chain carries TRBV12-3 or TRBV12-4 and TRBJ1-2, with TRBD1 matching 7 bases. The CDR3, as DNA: TGTGCCAGCAGTTTTGACAGGGTACGGGGCTACACCTTC. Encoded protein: CASSFDRVRGYTF.